This T cell receptor (beta chain) is drawn from a study of blood T cell repertoires in COVID-19. Trimming shortened V by 3 bases and J by 3 bases, and 12 bases separated the two germline ends. CDR3 size: 14 residues. Germline V gene data show CDR1 as SGHTA and CDR2 as FQGNSA. Method: immunoSEQ multiplex PCR; TCRdb's copy keeps in-frame clones and lacks some. There are approximately 220,000 clones in the sample; just under 90% occur only once, and approximately 4.3% lies in the top ten. Sequencing was carried out using PBMCs or T cells enriched from blood (not recorded which). The clonotype was recovered from a young woman with acute COVID-19. V and J are TRBV7-2 and TRBJ2-7, with D perhaps matching TRBD2 (5 bases). The CDR3 DNA is TGTGCCAGCAGCTTCAACCCCGGAGGCTACGAGCAGTACTTC. This sequence encodes CASSFNPGGYEQYF.